This T cell receptor beta chain was captured in a study of cytomegalovirus exposure and HLA in healthy donors. Study-level findings and limits: Within the data, a cluster of highly shared sequence variants was likely a sequencing artifact.

On this clone: Its specificity is not known.

Participants comprised healthy donors of bone marrow. Likely unrecorded immune exposures existed in these nominally healthy donors. This CDR3 region has 14 residues. Trimming took 5 bases from V and 3 from J, leaving 13 bases between them. Per germline, CDR1 SEHNR and CDR2 FQNEAQ (reference sequence). PCR employed 60 Vbeta and 13 Jbeta primers. The repertoire was sequenced with immunoSEQ multiplex PCR; TCRdb's copy has only in-frame clones and lacks some. Here the sample spans fewer than 200,000 clones, about 75% being singletons. The receptor's source is a female donor in good health and CMV-seronegative. The specimen was PBMCs. The chain recombines TRBV7-9 with TRBJ2-5; D is undetermined. The CDR3 region has the DNA TGTGCCAGCAGCCTGATGGGCTTAAAAGAGACCCAGTACTTC. This translates into CASSLMGLKETQYF.